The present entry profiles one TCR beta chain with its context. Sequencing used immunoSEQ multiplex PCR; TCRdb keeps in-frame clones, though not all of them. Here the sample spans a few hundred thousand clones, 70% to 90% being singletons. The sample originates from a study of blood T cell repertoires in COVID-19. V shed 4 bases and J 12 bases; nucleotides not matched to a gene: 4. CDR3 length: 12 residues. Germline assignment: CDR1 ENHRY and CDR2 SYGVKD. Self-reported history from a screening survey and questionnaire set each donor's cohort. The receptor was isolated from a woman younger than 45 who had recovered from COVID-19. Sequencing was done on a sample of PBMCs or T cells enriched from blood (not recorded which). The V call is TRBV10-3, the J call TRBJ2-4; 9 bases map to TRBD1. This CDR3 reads CAISVGQGGQYF. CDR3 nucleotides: TGTGCCATCAGTGTGGGACAGGGAGGTCAGTACTTC.